This TCR beta chain was captured by sequencing in a study of shared clonotypes between healthy human individuals. Overall study context: Each donor's CD8 memory used one plate, CD8 naive two, each CD4 subset three.

This CDR3 has 15 amino acids. Germline V lookup: CDR1 SGHDT, CDR2 YYEEEE. V gave up 3 bases and J gave up 7 bases, with 19 bases separating them. The repertoire was sequenced with immunoSEQ multiplex PCR; TCRdb's copy has only in-frame clones and lacks some. The repertoire has roughly 640,000 clones, roughly 70% of them found once; the top ten carry 1.5% to 2%. Sequences were obtained from memory CD4+ T cells sorted from blood. The subset: CD45RA-negative fraction. This clonotype was sampled from a woman under 40 in good health. The rearrangement joins TRBV5-6 to TRBJ2-5, with D perhaps matching TRBD1 (6 bases). The CDR3, as DNA: TGTGCCAGCAGCTCGATGGGGGCGGCAGAGGGGACCCAGTACTTC. It translates to CASSSMGAAEGTQYF. The full variable domain, its missing parts supplied by reference TRBV5-6 and TRBJ2-5, is DAGVTQSPTHLIKTRGQQVTLRCSPKSGHDTVSWYQQALGQGPQFIFQYYEEEERQRGNFPDRFSGHQFPNYSSELNVNALLLGDSALYLCASSSMGAAEGTQYFGPGTRLLVL.